This T cell receptor (beta chain) was sequenced during a study of somatic mutations in cytotoxic T cells in rheumatoid arthritis. Data came from immunoSEQ multiplex PCR; TCRdb stores just in-frame clones and leaves some out. The sample consists of about 6,400 clones, around 68% of them appearing once. The CDR3 is made up of 13 amino acids. Germline CDR1 MNHEY, CDR2 SVGAGI. V was pared by 7 bases and J by 6 bases, with 14 bases between. The chain employs TRBV6-5 and TRBJ2-3; D is perhaps TRBD1 (5 bases). The receptor's source is a woman aged 50 to 60 in good health. Source material: CD8+ T cells sorted from blood. The CDR3 DNA sequence: TGTGCCAGCACCACAGGATCACACGATACGCAGTATTTT. The encoded protein is CASTTGSHDTQYF.